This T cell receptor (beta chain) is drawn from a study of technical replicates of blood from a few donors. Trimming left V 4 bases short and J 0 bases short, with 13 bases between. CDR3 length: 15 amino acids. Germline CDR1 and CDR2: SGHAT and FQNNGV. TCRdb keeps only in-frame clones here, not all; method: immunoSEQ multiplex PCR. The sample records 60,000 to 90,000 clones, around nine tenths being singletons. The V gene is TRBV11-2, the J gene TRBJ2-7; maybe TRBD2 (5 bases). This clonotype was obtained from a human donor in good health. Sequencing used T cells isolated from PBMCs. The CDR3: CASSSAPGSSYEQYF. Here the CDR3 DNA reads TGTGCCAGCAGCTCAGCACCGGGGTCCTCCTACGAGCAGTACTTC. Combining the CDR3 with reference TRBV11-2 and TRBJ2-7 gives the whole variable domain EAGVAQSPRYKIIEKRQSVAFWCNPISGHATLYWYQQILGQGPKLLIQFQNNGVVDDSQLPKDRFSAERLKGVDSTLKIQPAKLEDSAVYLCASSSAPGSSYEQYFGPGTRLTVT.